Described below is a single T cell receptor beta chain sequence and its context. The antigen remains undetermined. The cohort's ophthalmopathy patients, a group with duration under 3 months, had a Clinical Activity Score of at least 3 and a NOSPECS grade of at least 4. The study based diagnoses on clinical symptoms, serum thyroxine and TRAb, thyroid ultrasound and orbital computed tomography. PBMCs were sourced from approximately 9 ml fresh peripheral blood. V trimming: 4 bases; J trimming: 3 bases; junction bases outside the gene matches: 9. The CDR3 has 17 residues. The germline gives CDR1 SGHVS, CDR2 FQNEAQ. RNA transcripts gave rise to amplified TCR beta CDR3 regions. The HTBI primer set was used in a first-round RT-PCR of the TCR CDR3. TCRdb itself ran the multiplex PCR reads through MiXCR, one entry per CDR3 protein. Of hundreds of thousands of distinct CDR3 sequences in the sample, roughly 14% were seen once.

The sample originates from a study of T cells in Graves' hyperthyroidism and ophthalmopathy. Study-level results: A 13 V-J signature model discriminated ophthalmopathy versus stable hyperthyroidism.

This chain links TRBV7-8 with TRBJ2-1; 10 bases fit TRBD2. This TCR came from a man aged 18-30 years with Graves' ophthalmopathy. Sequenced material: blood. For the CDR3, the DNA is TGTGCCAGCAGCTCCTATTGGACTAGCGGAAACTACAATGAGCAGTTCTTC. It translates to CASSSYWTSGNYNEQFF.